This record covers a single T cell receptor (beta chain). Its specificity is not known. TCR beta CDR3 region amplification was performed from RNA transcripts. The HTBI primer set was used in a first-round RT-PCR of the TCR CDR3. Via MiXCR, TCRdb re-called the multiplex PCR reads, giving one row per CDR3 protein. Of more than 55,000 distinct CDR3 sequences detected, approximately 50% appear once; the ten largest clones hold approximately 3.5%. This record belongs to a study of T cells in Graves' hyperthyroidism and ophthalmopathy. Background on the study: Upon initial diagnosis and before any treatment, peripheral blood was collected. Overall study findings and caveats: Among clonotypes expanded in thyroid above 0.001, most were also found in blood.

Trimming took 5 bases from V and 2 from J; bases not matched to a gene: 10. This CDR3 spans 16 amino acids. Germline CDR1 and CDR2: SGHVS and FQNEAQ. Inclusion characteristics of ophthalmopathy patients comprised a Clinical Activity Score of at least 3, a NOSPECS grade of at least 4, and duration under 3 months. Diagnosis relied on clinical symptoms, serum thyroxine and TRAb, thyroid ultrasound and orbital computed tomography. This TCR was sampled from a woman aged 60-75 years with Graves' ophthalmopathy. The V gene is TRBV7-8, the J gene TRBJ2-7; 9 nucleotides match TRBD1. The sample consisted of blood. DNA for the CDR3: TGTGCCAGCAGCGTAAAAGGAAGGGACAGGGCCTACGAGCAGTACTTC. Its translation is CASSVKGRDRAYEQYF.